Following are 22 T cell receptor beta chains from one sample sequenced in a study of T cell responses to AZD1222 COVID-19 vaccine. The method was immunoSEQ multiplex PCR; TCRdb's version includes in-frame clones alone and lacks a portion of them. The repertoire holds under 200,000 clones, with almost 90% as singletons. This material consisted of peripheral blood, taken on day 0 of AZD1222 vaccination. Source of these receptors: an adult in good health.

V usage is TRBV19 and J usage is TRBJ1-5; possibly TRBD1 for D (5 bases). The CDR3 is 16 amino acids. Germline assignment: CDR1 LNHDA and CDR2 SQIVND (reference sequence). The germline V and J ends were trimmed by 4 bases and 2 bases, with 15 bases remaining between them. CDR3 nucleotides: TGTGCCAGTAGTACCCGCGGAGGGGCGGGCAATCAGCCCCAGCATTTT. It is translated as CASSTRGGAGNQPQHF.

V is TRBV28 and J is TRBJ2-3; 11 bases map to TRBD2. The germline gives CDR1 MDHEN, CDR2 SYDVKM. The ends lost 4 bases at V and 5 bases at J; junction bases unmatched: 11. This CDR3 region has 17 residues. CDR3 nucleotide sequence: TGTGCCAGCAGTTACGCCCTCACTAGCGGGAGTAGAGATACGCAGTATTTT. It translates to CASSYALTSGSRDTQYF.

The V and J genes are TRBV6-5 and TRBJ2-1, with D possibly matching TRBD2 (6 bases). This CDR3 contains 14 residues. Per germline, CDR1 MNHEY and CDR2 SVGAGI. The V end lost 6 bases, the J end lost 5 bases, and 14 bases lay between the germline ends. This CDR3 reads CASRREAVHNEQFF. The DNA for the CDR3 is TGTGCCAGCAGAAGGGAGGCGGTCCACAATGAGCAGTTCTTC.

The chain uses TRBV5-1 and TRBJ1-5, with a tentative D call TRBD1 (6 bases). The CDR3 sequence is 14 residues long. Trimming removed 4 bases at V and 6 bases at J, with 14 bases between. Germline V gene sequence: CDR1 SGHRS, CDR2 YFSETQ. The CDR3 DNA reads TGCGCCAGCAGCCCGGATGGGGGCGGTCAGCCCCAGCATTTT. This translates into CASSPDGGGQPQHF. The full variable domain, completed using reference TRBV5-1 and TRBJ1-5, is KAGVTQTPRYLIKTRGQQVTLSCSPISGHRSVSWYQQTPGQGLQFLFEYFSETQRNKGNFPGRFSGRQFSNSRSEMNVSTLELGDSALYLCASSPDGGGQPQHFGDGTRLSIL.

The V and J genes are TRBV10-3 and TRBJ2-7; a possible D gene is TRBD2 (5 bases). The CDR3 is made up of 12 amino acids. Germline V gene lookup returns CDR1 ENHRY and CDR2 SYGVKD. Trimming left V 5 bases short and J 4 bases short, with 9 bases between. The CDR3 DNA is TGTGCCATCAGTCGGAGAGGGTACGAGCAGTACTTC. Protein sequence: CAISRRGYEQYF.

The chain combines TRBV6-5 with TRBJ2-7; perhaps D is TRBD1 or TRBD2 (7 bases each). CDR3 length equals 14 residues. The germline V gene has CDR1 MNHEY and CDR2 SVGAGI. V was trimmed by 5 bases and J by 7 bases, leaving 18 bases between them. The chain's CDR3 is CASSTGEGAPEQYF. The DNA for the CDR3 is TGTGCCAGCAGTACCGGGGAGGGGGCGCCTGAGCAGTACTTC.

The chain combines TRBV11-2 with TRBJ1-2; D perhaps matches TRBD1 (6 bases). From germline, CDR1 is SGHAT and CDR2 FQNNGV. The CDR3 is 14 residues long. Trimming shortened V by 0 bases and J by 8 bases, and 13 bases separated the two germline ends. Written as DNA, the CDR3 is TGTGCCAGCAGCTTAGATCGTCAGGGGACGGGCTACACCTTC. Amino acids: CASSLDRQGTGYTF.

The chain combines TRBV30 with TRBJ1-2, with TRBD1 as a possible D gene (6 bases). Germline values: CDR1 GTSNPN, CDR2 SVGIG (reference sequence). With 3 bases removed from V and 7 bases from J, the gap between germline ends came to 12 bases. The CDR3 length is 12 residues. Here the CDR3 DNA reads TGTGCCTGGAGACTCACAGGGAGTGGCTACACCTTC. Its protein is CAWRLTGSGYTF.

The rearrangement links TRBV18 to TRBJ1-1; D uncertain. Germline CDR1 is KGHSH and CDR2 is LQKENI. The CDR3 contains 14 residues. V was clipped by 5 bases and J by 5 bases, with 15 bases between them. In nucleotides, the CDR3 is TGTGCCAGCTCATCGAGGGAAAGGCGTACTGAAGCTTTCTTT. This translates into CASSSRERRTEAFF.

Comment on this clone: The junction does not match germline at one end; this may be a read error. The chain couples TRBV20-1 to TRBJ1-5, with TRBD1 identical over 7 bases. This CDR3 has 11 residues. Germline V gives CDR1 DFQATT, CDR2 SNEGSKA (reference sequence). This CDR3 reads CSAKTGQLQHF. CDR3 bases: TGCAGTGCCAAGACGGGACAGCTCCAGCATTTT.

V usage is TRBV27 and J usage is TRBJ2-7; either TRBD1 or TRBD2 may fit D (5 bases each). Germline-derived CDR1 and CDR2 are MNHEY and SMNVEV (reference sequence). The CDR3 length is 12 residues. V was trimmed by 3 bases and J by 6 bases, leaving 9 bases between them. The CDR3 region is CASSLMGREQYF. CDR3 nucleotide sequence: TGTGCCAGCAGTTTGATGGGACGCGAGCAGTACTTC.

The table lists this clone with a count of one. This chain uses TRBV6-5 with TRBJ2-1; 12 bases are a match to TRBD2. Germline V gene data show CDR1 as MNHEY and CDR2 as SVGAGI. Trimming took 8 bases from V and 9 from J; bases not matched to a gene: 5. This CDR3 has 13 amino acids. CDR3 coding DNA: TGTGCCAGCCGGACTAGCGGGATTCGTGAGCAGTTCTTC. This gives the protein CASRTSGIREQFF.

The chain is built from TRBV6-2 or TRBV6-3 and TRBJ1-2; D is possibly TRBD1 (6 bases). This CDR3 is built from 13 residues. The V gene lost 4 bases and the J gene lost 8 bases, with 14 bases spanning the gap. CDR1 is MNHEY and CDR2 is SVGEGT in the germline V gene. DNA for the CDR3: TGTGCCAGCAGTTCAGGGGAAGGCACCGGCTACACCTTC. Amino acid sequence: CASSSGEGTGYTF.

DNA for the CDR3: TGTGCCAGCAGCCCTAGCCCCTTCAAACTAGCGGGAGGGCCCGGCACCGGGGAGCTGTTTTTT. Translating it yields CASSPSPFKLAGGPGTGELFF. This chain links TRBV6-2 or TRBV6-3 with TRBJ2-2, with 13 bases lining up with TRBD2. CDR3 size: 21 residues. The germline V gene has CDR1 MNHEY and CDR2 SVGEGT. After removal of 6 bases from V and 4 bases from J, the junction contained 20 bases not matched to a gene.

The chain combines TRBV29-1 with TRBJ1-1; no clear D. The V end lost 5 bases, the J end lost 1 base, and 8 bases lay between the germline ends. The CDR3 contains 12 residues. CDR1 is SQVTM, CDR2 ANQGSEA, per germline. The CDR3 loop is CSVNYWNTEAFF. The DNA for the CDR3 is TGCAGCGTTAACTATTGGAACACTGAAGCTTTCTTT. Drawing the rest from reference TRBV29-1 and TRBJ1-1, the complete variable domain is SAVISQKPSRDICQRGTSLTIQCQVDSQVTMMFWYRQQPGQSLTLIATANQGSEATYESGFVIDKFPISRPNLTFSTLTVSNMSPEDSSIYLCSVNYWNTEAFFGQGTRLTVV.

CDR3 coding DNA: TGTGCCAGCTCACCGATAAGGTGGACCAGCTCCTACGAGCAGTACTTC. It translates to CASSPIRWTSSYEQYF. This chain links TRBV18 with TRBJ2-7; D is unresolved. The CDR3 covers 16 residues. Germline V gives CDR1 KGHSH, CDR2 LQKENI. Trimming took 3 bases from V and 0 from J, leaving 15 bases between them.

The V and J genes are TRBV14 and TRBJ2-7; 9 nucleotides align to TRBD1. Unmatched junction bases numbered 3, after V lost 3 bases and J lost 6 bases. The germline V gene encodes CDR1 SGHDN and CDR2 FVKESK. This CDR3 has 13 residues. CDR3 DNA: TGTGCCAGCAGCCAGGACAGGGGCGGCGAGCAGTACTTC. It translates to CASSQDRGGEQYF.

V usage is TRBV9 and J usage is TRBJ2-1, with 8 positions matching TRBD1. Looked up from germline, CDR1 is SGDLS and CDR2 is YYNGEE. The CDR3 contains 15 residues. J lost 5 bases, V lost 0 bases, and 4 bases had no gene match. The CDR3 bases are TGTGCCAGCAGCGTAGGGGGGACAGGTGACAATGAGCAGTTCTTC. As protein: CASSVGGTGDNEQFF. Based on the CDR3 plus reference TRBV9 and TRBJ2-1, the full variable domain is DSGVTQTPKHLITATGQRVTLRCSPRSGDLSVYWYQQSLDQGLQFLIQYYNGEERAKGNILERFSAQQFPDLHSELNLSSLELGDSALYFCASSVGGTGDNEQFFGPGTRLTVL.

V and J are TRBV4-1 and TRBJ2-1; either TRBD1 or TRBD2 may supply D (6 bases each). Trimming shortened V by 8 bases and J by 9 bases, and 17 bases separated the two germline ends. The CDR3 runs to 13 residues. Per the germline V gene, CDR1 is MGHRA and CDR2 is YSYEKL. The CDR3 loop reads CASGGNRVIEQFF. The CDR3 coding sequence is TGCGCCAGCGGAGGGAACAGGGTTATTGAGCAGTTCTTC.

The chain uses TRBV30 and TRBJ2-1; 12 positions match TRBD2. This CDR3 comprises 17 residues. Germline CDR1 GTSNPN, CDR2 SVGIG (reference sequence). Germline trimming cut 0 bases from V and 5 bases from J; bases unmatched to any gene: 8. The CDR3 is CAWSVLTSGRRHNEQFF. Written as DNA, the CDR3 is TGTGCCTGGAGTGTCTTGACTAGCGGGAGACGACACAATGAGCAGTTCTTC.

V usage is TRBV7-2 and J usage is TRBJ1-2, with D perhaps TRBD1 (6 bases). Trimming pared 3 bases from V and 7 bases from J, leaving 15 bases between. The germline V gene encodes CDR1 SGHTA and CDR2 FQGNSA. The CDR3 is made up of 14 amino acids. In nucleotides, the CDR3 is TGTGCCAGCAGCTTCTACAGGGACGGCACTGGCTACACCTTC. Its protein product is CASSFYRDGTGYTF.

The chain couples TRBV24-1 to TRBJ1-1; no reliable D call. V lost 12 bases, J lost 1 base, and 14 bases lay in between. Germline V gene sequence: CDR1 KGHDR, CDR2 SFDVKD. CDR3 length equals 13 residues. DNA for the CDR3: TGTGCCTCCCGGGAGGGAGAGAACACTGAAGCTTTCTTT. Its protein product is CASREGENTEAFF.